One and the same sample provided the 4 T cell receptor beta chains below, sequenced in a study of blood T cell repertoires in COVID-19. TCRdb's table, derived via immunoSEQ multiplex PCR, lists solely in-frame clones and lacks some. The sample has 150,000 to 200,000 clones, 85% to 95% seen once. The sample was peripheral blood. The receptors were sampled from a woman aged 50 to 65 with acute or convalescent COVID-19.

J is TRBJ2-1 and V is TRBV11-1; D may be TRBD2 (6 bases). The ends were cut back, 4 bases at V and 0 bases at J, with 13 bases in the middle. Germline V lookup: CDR1 SGHAT, CDR2 FQDESV (reference sequence). The CDR3 runs 16 residues. The CDR3 region has the DNA TGTGCCAGCAGCTCCGAGCGGGTGAGCTCCTACAATGAGCAGTTCTTC. This translates into CASSSERVSSYNEQFF.

The CDR3 reads CASSLSLAGGPGTDTQYF. Written as DNA, the CDR3 is TGTGCCAGCAGTTTATCTCTAGCGGGAGGGCCGGGCACAGATACGCAGTATTTT. This rearrangement joins TRBV27 to TRBJ2-3, with 12 bases matching TRBD2. V shed 0 bases and J 1 base; nucleotides not matched to a gene: 5. Germline-derived CDR1 and CDR2 are MNHEY and SMNVEV (reference sequence). This CDR3 spans 18 amino acids.

The chain carries TRBV6-6 and TRBJ2-1, with D perhaps TRBD2 (6 bases). V lost 7 bases and J lost 4, with 17 bases in between. The CDR3 extends over 15 amino acids. In germline, CDR1 is MNHNY, CDR2 SVGAGI (reference sequence). This CDR3 is CASNMPGRGYNEQFF. The CDR3 nucleotides are TGTGCCAGCAACATGCCCGGGAGAGGGTACAATGAGCAGTTCTTC.

This chain joins TRBV6-5 and TRBJ1-3; D possibly corresponds to TRBD1 (6 bases). This CDR3 is 14 amino acids long. Trimming stripped 8 bases from V and 3 bases from J, with 14 bases between. Germline V gene data show CDR1 as MNHEY and CDR2 as SVGAGI. For the CDR3, the DNA is TGTGCCAGCTCTGAGGGGGGGCATGGAAACACCATATATTTT. This codes for CASSEGGHGNTIYF.